The 24 T cell receptor beta chains below all came from one sample that was sequenced in a study of a mutant IDH1 vaccine in newly diagnosed glioma. Time point denoted: week 5, during vaccination. Vaccine doses each comprised 300 ug of mutant IDH1 20-mer peptide, with topical imiquimod. No cognate antigen is known for these TCRs. The assay was immunoSEQ multiplex PCR, and TCRdb's table has in-frame clones only and misses some. In the table there are some 33,000 clones, roughly 50% of which are singletons. The sequenced sample was PBMCs, obtained from a glioma patient whose treatment included an IDH1 peptide vaccine. These receptors were taken from a woman younger than 30 with glioma.

This clone was observed a handful of times. A read error may produce the germline difference seen at one junction end. This chain joins TRBV19 and TRBJ2-7, with D perhaps given as TRBD1 or TRBD2 (5 bases each). This CDR3 has 13 residues. Germline CDR1 is LNHDA and CDR2 is SQIVND (reference sequence). For the CDR3, the DNA is TGTGCTAGTACGGGCAGGGAGTCCCACGAGCAGTACTTC. It yields the protein CASTGRESHEQYF.

The genes are TRBV7-8 and TRBJ1-3; 8 bases agree with TRBD1. The CDR3 runs to 17 residues. The germline gives CDR1 SGHVS, CDR2 FQNEAQ. Trimming at V came to 3 bases and at J to 2 bases, leaving 9 bases not matched to a gene. This chain's CDR3 is CASSFSWTGSPGNTIYF. CDR3 nucleotide sequence: TGTGCCAGCAGCTTCAGTTGGACAGGGAGTCCTGGAAACACCATATATTTT. Drawing the rest from reference TRBV7-8 and TRBJ1-3, the complete variable domain is GAGVSQSPRYKVAKRGQDVALRCDPISGHVSLFWYQQALGQGPEFLTYFQNEAQLDKSGLPSDRFFAERPEGSVSTLKIQRTQQEDSAVYLCASSFSWTGSPGNTIYFGEGSWLTVV.

This chain connects TRBV29-1 to TRBJ1-4, with D possibly being TRBD1 (6 bases). V was cut by 7 bases and J by 10 bases, with 25 bases left in between. The CDR3 contains 15 residues. Germline-derived CDR1 and CDR2 are SQVTM and ANQGSEA. The CDR3: CSALRGTAGGGKLFF. The CDR3, as DNA: TGCAGCGCTCTAAGGGGGACCGCGGGGGGAGGAAAACTGTTTTTT.

This chain links TRBV29-1 with TRBJ2-5; TRBD2 matches at 9 bases. The DNA end is a closer match to TRBJ2-7, so the J assignment may be wrong. CDR1 and CDR2 (germline): SQVTM, ANQGSEA. The CDR3 is 14 residues long. The CDR3: CSVPLAGSIYEQYF. The CDR3, as DNA: TGCAGCGTCCCTCTAGCGGGAAGCATCTACGAGCAGTACTTC.

There are a few counts of this clone. The chain employs TRBV29-1 and TRBJ2-1, with 7 positions matching TRBD1. CDR3 length equals 15 residues. Looked up from germline, CDR1 is SQVTM and CDR2 is ANQGSEA. The V segment lost 3 bases and the J segment 6 bases; nucleotides outside the gene matches: 11. The CDR3, as DNA: TGCAGCGTTGATTGGGAGACAGGGATCGCCAATGAGCAGTTCTTC. As protein: CSVDWETGIANEQFF.

This clone has only a few counts. The chain is built from TRBV18 and TRBJ1-5; maybe TRBD1 (5 bases). The V gene lost 3 bases and the J gene lost 1 base, with 13 bases spanning the gap. There are 16 residues in the CDR3. Germline CDR1 KGHSH, CDR2 LQKENI. The CDR3 coding sequence is TGTGCCAGCTCACCTTTGTCAGGGATAAGCAATCAGCCCCAGCATTTT. Protein: CASSPLSGISNQPQHF. Filled out from reference TRBV18 and TRBJ1-5, the complete variable domain reads NAGVMQNPRHLVRRRGQEARLRCSPMKGHSHVYWYRQLPEEGLKFMVYLQKENIIDESGMPKERFSAEFPKEGPSILRIQQVVRGDSAAYFCASSPLSGISNQPQHFGDGTRLSIL.

V gene TRBV11-2 combines with J gene TRBJ2-1; 8 nucleotides match TRBD1. V lost 4 bases, J lost 8 bases, and 10 bases stayed unmatched. Germline V gene sequence: CDR1 SGHAT, CDR2 FQNNGV. The CDR3 length is 15 residues. CDR3 in DNA: TGTGCCAGCAGCTCAGGGGGCGGGGCTATCTATGAGCAGTTCTTC. Protein product: CASSSGGGAIYEQFF.

Comment on this clone: The junction shows a germline mismatch at one end, possibly a read error. The gene calls are TRBV7-2 and TRBJ2-7; D gene uncertain. CDR1 and CDR2 (germline): SGHTA, FQGNSA. This CDR3 spans 11 amino acids. CDR3 nucleotide sequence: TGCGCCAGCAGCCAAGATAGACGTTTGTACTTC. This sequence encodes CASSQDRRLYF.

There are a few counts of this clone. This chain joins TRBV30 and TRBJ1-1; TRBD1 is a possible D gene (5 bases). Trimming left V 5 bases short and J 5 bases short, with 21 bases between. The CDR3 is made up of 15 amino acids. The germline V gene encodes CDR1 GTSNPN and CDR2 SVGIG (reference sequence). The CDR3 nucleotides are TGTGCCTGGGATATAGGTTGGACACGGAGGACTGAAGCTTTCTTT. Residues: CAWDIGWTRRTEAFF.

V and J are TRBV19 and TRBJ1-2, with no clear D. This CDR3 contains 13 residues. V was pared by 7 bases and J by 6 bases, with 15 bases between. The germline V gene encodes CDR1 LNHDA and CDR2 SQIVND (reference sequence). In nucleotides, the CDR3 is TGTGCCAGTAAGGAGTCACCCGGAGATGGCTACACCTTC. Encoded protein: CASKESPGDGYTF. The variable domain in full, completed from reference TRBV19 and TRBJ1-2, reads DGGITQSPKYLFRKEGQNVTLSCEQNLNHDAMYWYRQDPGQGLRLIYYSQIVNDFQKGDIAEGYSVSREKKESFPLTVTSAQKNPTAFYLCASKESPGDGYTFGSGTRLTVV.

This clone came up once. The J gene is TRBJ2-5, the V gene TRBV7-2, with D perhaps TRBD1 or TRBD2 (5 bases each). This CDR3 has 15 residues. CDR1 SGHTA and CDR2 FQGNSA come from the germline V gene. Trimming shortened V by 2 bases and J by 5 bases, and 15 bases separated the two germline ends. Here the CDR3 reads CASSLLEGKAETQYF. CDR3 nucleotide sequence: TGTGCCAGCAGCTTACTCGAGGGGAAGGCGGAGACCCAGTACTTC.

This clone has a handful of counts. This chain links TRBV11-3 with TRBJ1-2, with TRBD1 as a possible D gene (6 bases). The CDR3 contains 13 residues. Trimming left V 2 bases short and J 4 bases short, with 8 bases between. The germline CDR1 and CDR2 sequences are SGHNT and YENEEA. In DNA, the CDR3 is TGTGCCAGCAGCTTAAAGGGGGTCTATGGCTACACCTTC. This gives the protein CASSLKGVYGYTF.

This clone was counted only a few times. The genes are TRBV4-3 and TRBJ2-3; D not resolved. The CDR3 has 15 amino acids. Germline CDR1 LGHNA, CDR2 YSLEER. With 0 bases removed from V and 6 bases from J, the gap between germline ends came to 13 bases. Here the CDR3 reads CASSQDIGSADTQYF. In DNA, the CDR3 is TGCGCCAGCAGCCAAGATATAGGTTCGGCGGATACGCAGTATTTT.

This chain joins TRBV2 and TRBJ2-3, with a possible D match to TRBD2 (6 bases). There are 17 residues in the CDR3. Trimming pared 0 bases from V and 2 bases from J, leaving 15 bases between. Per the germline V gene, CDR1 is SNHLY and CDR2 is FYNNEI. CDR3 in DNA: TGTGCCAGCAGTGAAGCGAGTAGCGGTCCATCCACAGATACGCAGTATTTT. It is translated as CASSEASSGPSTDTQYF.

This clone was seen a handful of times. The V gene is TRBV19, the J gene TRBJ2-5, with TRBD1 as a possible D gene (6 bases). The germline V and J ends were trimmed by 3 bases and 5 bases, with 16 bases remaining between them. CDR1 is LNHDA and CDR2 is SQIVND in the germline V gene (reference sequence). There are 15 residues in the CDR3. Written as DNA, the CDR3 is TGTGCCAGTAGTATTGAAGGTCTTAGGGGGGAGACCCAGTACTTC. Protein: CASSIEGLRGETQYF.

V is TRBV6-1 and J is TRBJ1-1; 8 bases are a match to TRBD1. In germline, CDR1 is MNHNS, CDR2 SASEGT. The CDR3 covers 14 residues. The ends lost 4 bases at V and 2 bases at J; junction bases unmatched: 3. The DNA for the CDR3 is TGTGCCAGCAGTGGACAGGGGATTAACACTGAAGCTTTCTTT. Protein product: CASSGQGINTEAFF.

J is TRBJ2-3 and V is TRBV27, with D uncertain. V was shortened by 2 bases and J by 2 bases, with 5 bases between the two germline ends. There are 13 residues in the CDR3. Germline lookup yields CDR1 MNHEY and CDR2 SMNVEV (reference sequence). This chain's CDR3 is CASSLTYTDTQYF. The CDR3 DNA reads TGTGCCAGCAGTTTAACCTACACAGATACGCAGTATTTT.

This chain connects TRBV4-1 to TRBJ2-3; no clear D gene. V was shortened by 6 bases and J by 0 bases, with 7 bases between the two germline ends. The CDR3 covers 13 residues. From germline, CDR1 is MGHRA and CDR2 YSYEKL. CDR3 nucleotide sequence: TGCGCCAGCAGGCCTACTAGCACAGATACGCAGTATTTT. It codes for CASRPTSTDTQYF.

The V call is TRBV5-1, the J call TRBJ2-2; TRBD1 is a possible D gene (7 bases). Trimming took off 0 bases at V and 9 bases at J, with 18 bases between the two ends. CDR3 length equals 16 residues. The V gene's germline CDR1 is SGHRS and CDR2 YFSETQ. The chain's CDR3 is CASSLDPGGTGRELFF. In DNA form, the CDR3 reads TGCGCCAGCAGCTTGGACCCAGGGGGGACCGGTCGGGAGCTGTTTTTT.

This clone was seen a few times. The rearrangement links TRBV2 to TRBJ2-7, with a possible D match to TRBD2 (5 bases). The CDR3 sequence is 16 residues long. The germline V and J ends were trimmed by 6 bases and 2 bases, with 20 bases remaining between them. Per the germline V gene, CDR1 is SNHLY and CDR2 is FYNNEI. This chain's CDR3 is CASSELLSSSPYEQYF. The DNA for the CDR3 is TGTGCCAGCAGCGAATTACTCTCTAGCTCTCCCTACGAGCAGTACTTC.

The rearrangement uses TRBV7-2 and TRBJ1-2, with D perhaps TRBD1 (5 bases). With 5 bases removed from V and 4 bases from J, the gap between germline ends came to 14 bases. Germline V gene lookup returns CDR1 SGHTA and CDR2 FQGNSA. This CDR3 has 14 amino acids. The CDR3 here is CASSTGTRIYGYTF. DNA of the CDR3: TGTGCCAGCAGCACCGGGACCAGAATCTATGGCTACACCTTC.

The chain is built from TRBV27 and TRBJ2-3; TRBD1 matches 10 bases. The CDR3 length is 17 residues. Per the germline V gene, CDR1 is MNHEY and CDR2 is SMNVEV (reference sequence). With 4 bases clipped from V and 3 bases from J, the junction kept 10 bases outside the gene matches. The CDR3 nucleotides are TGTGCCAGCAGTTCCTCTCTGGGACAGGGGCTAACAGATACGCAGTATTTT. The encoded protein is CASSSSLGQGLTDTQYF.

The V call is TRBV19, the J call TRBJ2-1; possibly TRBD1 for D (6 bases). The germline V gene has CDR1 LNHDA and CDR2 SQIVND (reference sequence). V was clipped by 5 bases and J by 6 bases, with 11 bases between them. CDR3 size: 13 residues. The CDR3 protein is CASSYRGGNEQFF. The CDR3 DNA reads as TGTGCCAGTAGTTATCGAGGGGGCAATGAGCAGTTCTTC.

J is TRBJ2-7 and V is TRBV27, with no clear D. The CDR3 contains 12 residues. Trimming left V 5 bases short and J 3 bases short, with 8 bases between. Germline V gene sequence: CDR1 MNHEY, CDR2 SMNVEV (reference sequence). CDR3 in DNA: TGTGCCAGCAGTGCCTGGGGCTACGAGCAGTACTTC. This translates into CASSAWGYEQYF.